This TCR beta chain was obtained from a study of T cells in Graves' hyperthyroidism and ophthalmopathy. V dropped 2 bases and J dropped 6; count of bases not matched to a gene: 15. Germline V gene data show CDR1 as DFQATT and CDR2 as SNEGSKA (reference sequence). The CDR3 has 17 amino acids. Findings and caveats of the study: Blood also carried most thyroid clonotypes expanded above 0.001.

RNA transcripts served as the template for amplifying TCR beta CDR3 regions. A first-round RT-PCR of the TCR CDR3 used the HTBI primer set. TCRdb itself ran the multiplex PCR reads through MiXCR, one entry per CDR3 protein. Here the sample spans roughly 200,000 distinct CDR3 sequences, around 19% being singletons. This clonotype was seen many times. Its specificity is not known. Hyperthyroidism had been newly diagnosed in patients aged 18 to 65, and its duration was under 2 months. Diagnoses were established using clinical symptoms, serum thyroxine and TRAb, thyroid ultrasound and orbital computed tomography. PBMCs stemmed from approximately 10 ml fresh peripheral blood.

The sequencing input was blood. The clonotype was recovered from a man aged 40-55 years with Graves' hyperthyroidism. V usage is TRBV20-1 and J usage is TRBJ2-1, with TRBD1 identical over 8 bases. This chain's CDR3 is CSARPTRGRGLFNEQFF. DNA for the CDR3: TGCAGTGCTAGACCGACAAGGGGCAGGGGGCTGTTCAATGAGCAGTTCTTC.